The rows below give T cell receptor beta chains drawn from one sample of a study of immune evolution from preneoplasia to lung adenocarcinoma. The data were produced by immunoSEQ multiplex PCR, yet TCRdb's version contains in-frame clones alone and is incomplete. The sample holds over 4,500 clones, almost 90% seen once. Specimen: FFPE atypical adenomatous hyperplasia tissue from the lung. The receptors shown here come from a person aged 65-85 years with lung adenocarcinoma. CDR3s include the opening cysteine and the closing phenylalanine or tryptophan. Fields, in order: clone size, V gene, D gene, J gene, CDR3 protein, CDR3 DNA. D genes are given only for firm matches. Some rows have no size entry. The others give once, few or many, or a class for an expanded clone.

clone_size: -
v_call: TRBV4-2
d_call: TRBD1
j_call: TRBJ2-1
cdr3_aa: CASSQASGQGNNEQFF
cdr3_nt: TGTGCCAGCAGCCAAGCTTCCGGACAGGGGAACAATGAGCAGTTCTTC

clone_size: -
v_call: TRBV5-1
d_call: -
j_call: TRBJ2-7
cdr3_aa: CASSWTAGYEQYF
cdr3_nt: TGCGCCAGCAGCTGGACAGCGGGCTACGAGCAGTACTTC

clone_size: -
v_call: TRBV7-2
d_call: -
j_call: TRBJ1-1
cdr3_aa: CASSLEGRRTEAFF
cdr3_nt: TGTGCCAGCAGCTTGGAAGGACGGCGGACTGAAGCTTTCTTT

clone_size: -
v_call: TRBV29-1
d_call: -
j_call: TRBJ1-1
cdr3_aa: CSVVGHLNTEAFF
cdr3_nt: TGCAGCGTTGTGGGACACCTGAACACTGAAGCTTTCTTT

clone_size: -
v_call: TRBV6-1
d_call: TRBD1
j_call: TRBJ1-2
cdr3_aa: CASSPGTGNYGYTF
cdr3_nt: TGTGCCAGCAGCCCCGGGACAGGGAACTATGGCTACACCTTC

clone_size: -
v_call: TRBV29-1
d_call: -
j_call: TRBJ1-1
cdr3_aa: CSFLGGTNTEAFF
cdr3_nt: TGCAGCTTCCTTGGTGGGACGAACACTGAAGCTTTCTTT

clone_size: -
v_call: TRBV5-1
d_call: TRBD1
j_call: TRBJ1-2
cdr3_aa: CASSIDRGGPYGYTF
cdr3_nt: TGCGCCAGCAGCATCGACAGGGGCGGGCCCTATGGCTACACCTTC

clone_size: -
v_call: TRBV18
d_call: -
j_call: TRBJ1-5
cdr3_aa: CASSPGGSHNQPQHF
cdr3_nt: TGTGCCAGCTCACCGGGGGGCAGCCACAATCAGCCCCAGCATTTT

clone_size: -
v_call: TRBV7-9
d_call: -
j_call: TRBJ1-5
cdr3_aa: CASSLSDAQPQHF
cdr3_nt: TGTGCCAGCAGCTTATCGGACGCTCAGCCCCAGCATTTT

clone_size: -
v_call: TRBV30
d_call: -
j_call: TRBJ1-4
cdr3_aa: CAWSDSHWGNEKLFF
cdr3_nt: TGTGCCTGGAGTGACTCACACTGGGGGAATGAAAAACTGTTTTTT

clone_size: -
v_call: TRBV7-9
d_call: -
j_call: TRBJ2-5
cdr3_aa: CASSLALSAANEQETQYF
cdr3_nt: TGTGCCAGCAGCTTAGCTCTTTCGGCGGCGAACGAGCAAGAGACCCAGTACTTC

clone_size: -
v_call: TRBV11-2
d_call: -
j_call: TRBJ1-1
cdr3_aa: CASSLDSGMNTEAFF
cdr3_nt: TGTGCCAGCAGCTTAGATTCCGGAATGAACACTGAAGCTTTCTTT

clone_size: -
v_call: TRBV6-1
d_call: -
j_call: TRBJ2-2
cdr3_aa: CASSVLGGPDTGELFF
cdr3_nt: TGTGCCAGCAGTGTACTCGGGGGTCCGGACACCGGGGAGCTGTTTTTT

clone_size: -
v_call: TRBV18
d_call: -
j_call: TRBJ1-3
cdr3_aa: CASSPAAGRHSGNTIYF
cdr3_nt: TGTGCCAGCTCACCAGCGGCGGGTCGACATTCTGGAAACACCATATATTTT

clone_size: -
v_call: TRBV23-1
d_call: -
j_call: TRBJ2-7
cdr3_aa: CASSQSISLYEQYF
cdr3_nt: TGCGCCAGCAGTCAATCGATAAGTCTCTACGAGCAGTACTTC

clone_size: -
v_call: TRBV7-3
d_call: -
j_call: TRBJ2-1
cdr3_aa: CASSLETLGRNEQFF
cdr3_nt: TGTGCCAGCAGCTTAGAGACACTAGGGCGTAATGAGCAGTTCTTC

clone_size: -
v_call: TRBV7-9
d_call: -
j_call: TRBJ1-1
cdr3_aa: CASSLWTPNTEAFF
cdr3_nt: TGTGCCAGCAGCTTATGGACACCGAACACTGAAGCTTTCTTT

clone_size: -
v_call: TRBV9
d_call: -
j_call: TRBJ1-2
cdr3_aa: CASSVFDRTSNYGYTF
cdr3_nt: TGTGCCAGCAGCGTATTCGACAGGACCTCTAACTATGGCTACACCTTC

clone_size: -
v_call: TRBV18
d_call: TRBD1
j_call: TRBJ1-5
cdr3_aa: CASSQGQALVSNQPQHF
cdr3_nt: TGTGCCAGCTCACAGGGACAGGCCCTTGTAAGCAATCAGCCCCAGCATTTT

clone_size: -
v_call: TRBV5-1
d_call: TRBD1
j_call: TRBJ2-5
cdr3_aa: CASSWTGRETQYF
cdr3_nt: TGCGCCAGCAGCTGGACAGGGCGAGAGACCCAGTACTTC

clone_size: -
v_call: TRBV5-1
d_call: TRBD1
j_call: TRBJ1-2
cdr3_aa: CASSFGQGSVYGYTF
cdr3_nt: TGCGCCAGCAGCTTTGGACAGGGGTCTGTCTATGGCTACACCTTC

clone_size: -
v_call: TRBV6-7
d_call: -
j_call: TRBJ2-1
cdr3_aa: CASSLMTGSSYNEQFF
cdr3_nt: TGTGCCAGCAGCCTCATGACAGGAAGCTCCTACAATGAGCAGTTCTTC

clone_size: -
v_call: TRBV15
d_call: -
j_call: TRBJ2-5
cdr3_aa: CATSREIQETQYF
cdr3_nt: TGTGCCACCAGCAGAGAGATACAAGAGACCCAGTACTTC

clone_size: -
v_call: TRBV19
d_call: -
j_call: TRBJ1-2
cdr3_aa: CASSIVASGSGYTF
cdr3_nt: TGTGCCAGTAGTATAGTCGCCTCAGGCTCTGGCTACACCTTC

clone_size: -
v_call: TRBV14
d_call: -
j_call: TRBJ1-5
cdr3_aa: CASSQQGTDYSNQPQHF
cdr3_nt: TGTGCCAGCAGCCAGCAGGGAACCGATTATAGCAATCAGCCCCAGCATTTT

clone_size: -
v_call: TRBV15
d_call: -
j_call: TRBJ2-3
cdr3_aa: CATSRKGFGADTQYF
cdr3_nt: TGTGCCACCAGCAGAAAGGGGTTCGGCGCAGATACGCAGTATTTT

clone_size: -
v_call: TRBV2
d_call: -
j_call: TRBJ1-5
cdr3_aa: CASSEGGAAGQPQHF
cdr3_nt: TGTGCCAGCAGTGAGGGGGGGGCCGCAGGTCAGCCCCAGCATTTT

clone_size: -
v_call: TRBV6-1
d_call: -
j_call: TRBJ2-1
cdr3_aa: CASVWGAAYNEQFF
cdr3_nt: TGTGCCAGCGTGTGGGGGGCGGCCTACAATGAGCAGTTCTTC

clone_size: once
v_call: TRBV29-1
d_call: -
j_call: TRBJ2-5
cdr3_aa: CSVGRAQETQYF
cdr3_nt: TGCAGCGTGGGTAGGGCCCAAGAGACCCAGTACTTC

clone_size: -
v_call: TRBV28
d_call: -
j_call: TRBJ2-4
cdr3_aa: CASRKRVAKNIQYF
cdr3_nt: TGTGCCAGCAGGAAACGGGTAGCCAAAAACATTCAGTACTTC

clone_size: -
v_call: TRBV7-9
d_call: -
j_call: TRBJ2-3
cdr3_aa: CASSFKDPFSTDTQYF
cdr3_nt: TGTGCCAGCAGCTTCAAGGACCCCTTTAGCACAGATACGCAGTATTTT

clone_size: -
v_call: TRBV11-2
d_call: -
j_call: TRBJ2-5
cdr3_aa: CASSLETSLETQYF
cdr3_nt: TGTGCCAGCAGCTTAGAAACTAGCTTGGAGACCCAGTACTTC

clone_size: -
v_call: TRBV5-1
d_call: TRBD2
j_call: TRBJ2-5
cdr3_aa: CASSLESSGGLQETQYF
cdr3_nt: TGCGCCAGCAGCTTGGAGAGTAGCGGGGGGCTCCAAGAGACTCAGTACTTC

clone_size: -
v_call: TRBV28
d_call: -
j_call: TRBJ1-2
cdr3_aa: CASSPRQSGMPTF
cdr3_nt: TGTGCCAGCAGTCCTCGACAGAGCGGAATGCCCACCTTC

clone_size: once
v_call: TRBV5-6
d_call: TRBD1
j_call: TRBJ1-2
cdr3_aa: CASSKLWTGDGYTF
cdr3_nt: TGTGCCAGCAGCAAACTTTGGACAGGTGATGGCTACACCTTC

clone_size: -
v_call: TRBV25-1
d_call: -
j_call: TRBJ2-7
cdr3_aa: CASSRSSYEQYF
cdr3_nt: TGTGCCAGCTCTAGGAGCTCCTACGAGCAGTACTTC

clone_size: -
v_call: TRBV15
d_call: -
j_call: TRBJ1-5
cdr3_aa: CATSRDAGGQSQPQHF
cdr3_nt: TGTGCCACCAGCAGAGATGCGGGGGGGCAGAGTCAGCCCCAGCATTTT

clone_size: -
v_call: TRBV7-6
d_call: TRBD1
j_call: TRBJ1-2
cdr3_aa: CASSPEETGGYGYTF
cdr3_nt: TGTGCCAGCAGCCCAGAGGAGACAGGGGGCTATGGCTACACCTTC

clone_size: few
v_call: TRBV18
d_call: TRBD2
j_call: TRBJ2-3
cdr3_aa: CASSPPGRAITDTQYF
cdr3_nt: TGTGCCAGCTCACCACCCGGGAGGGCCATTACAGATACGCAGTATTTT

clone_size: -
v_call: TRBV16
d_call: -
j_call: TRBJ1-1
cdr3_aa: CASSLGSSTEAFF
cdr3_nt: TGTGCCAGCAGCCTCGGGAGTTCCACTGAAGCTTTCTTT

clone_size: -
v_call: TRBV2
d_call: TRBD1
j_call: TRBJ2-7
cdr3_aa: CASSDNRDRGYEQYF
cdr3_nt: TGTGCCAGCAGTGATAACCGGGACAGGGGCTACGAGCAGTACTTC

clone_size: -
v_call: TRBV7-9
d_call: -
j_call: TRBJ1-1
cdr3_aa: CASSVGLGLNTEAFF
cdr3_nt: TGTGCCAGCAGCGTCGGTTTAGGCCTGAACACTGAAGCTTTCTTT

clone_size: -
v_call: TRBV7-2
d_call: -
j_call: TRBJ2-7
cdr3_aa: CASSLVSVAEQYF
cdr3_nt: TGTGCCAGCAGCTTAGTATCAGTAGCCGAGCAGTACTTC

clone_size: -
v_call: TRBV7-7
d_call: TRBD2
j_call: TRBJ2-3
cdr3_aa: CASSLGLAGGPGGDTQYF
cdr3_nt: TGTGCTAGCAGCTTAGGGCTAGCGGGAGGGCCCGGAGGAGATACGCAGTATTTT

clone_size: -
v_call: TRBV13
d_call: TRBD1
j_call: TRBJ1-1
cdr3_aa: CASSARTGNDEAFF
cdr3_nt: TGTGCCAGCAGCGCGCGGACAGGGAACGATGAAGCTTTCTTT

clone_size: -
v_call: TRBV15
d_call: -
j_call: TRBJ2-2
cdr3_aa: CATSRDDASNTGELFF
cdr3_nt: TGTGCCACCAGCAGAGATGATGCTTCGAACACCGGGGAGCTGTTTTTT

clone_size: -
v_call: TRBV29-1
d_call: -
j_call: TRBJ1-2
cdr3_aa: CSVEGSDGYTF
cdr3_nt: TGCAGCGTGGAAGGGTCGGATGGCTACACCTTC

clone_size: -
v_call: TRBV7-8
d_call: -
j_call: TRBJ2-2
cdr3_aa: CASTTNLWTGELFF
cdr3_nt: TGTGCCAGCACCACTAACTTATGGACCGGGGAGCTGTTTTTT

clone_size: -
v_call: TRBV7-2
d_call: TRBD2
j_call: TRBJ2-3
cdr3_aa: CASSLGPSGGGDTQYF
cdr3_nt: TGTGCCAGCAGCTTAGGTCCTAGCGGGGGAGGGGATACGCAGTATTTT

clone_size: -
v_call: TRBV28
d_call: TRBD1
j_call: TRBJ1-5
cdr3_aa: CASSLFRDSNNQPQHF
cdr3_nt: TGTGCCAGCAGTTTATTCCGGGACAGCAACAATCAACCCCAGCATTTT

clone_size: -
v_call: TRBV5-6
d_call: TRBD1
j_call: TRBJ1-1
cdr3_aa: CASSPGTARVEAFF
cdr3_nt: TGTGCCAGCAGCCCCGGGACAGCCCGAGTTGAAGCTTTCTTT